This passage covers 27 T cell receptor beta chains from one sample sequenced in a study of blood T cell repertoires in COVID-19. Clones were sequenced by immunoSEQ multiplex PCR, and TCRdb holds only the in-frame ones, with some missing. The data hold approximately 300,000 clones, with roughly nine tenths observed a single time. The sequenced sample was PBMCs or T cells enriched from blood (not recorded which). The receptors derive from a woman between 25 and 40 years old who had recovered from COVID-19.

The CDR3 reads CASSLRGGIYGYTF. The CDR3 DNA follows: TGTGCCAGCAGTCTCAGGGGTGGAATCTATGGCTACACCTTC. V usage is TRBV6-2 or TRBV6-3 and J usage is TRBJ1-2, with D possibly matching TRBD1 (6 bases). V was cut by 5 bases and J by 4 bases, with 14 bases left in between. Germline-derived CDR1 and CDR2 are MNHEY and SVGEGT. The CDR3 sequence is 14 residues long.

This clone was seen only a few times. This chain uses TRBV7-6 with TRBJ2-2; D uncertain. CDR3 length: 15 residues. Trimming removed 1 base at V and 1 base at J, with 7 bases between. CDR1 SGHVS and CDR2 FNYEAQ come from the germline V gene. The CDR3 loop reads CASSLVPGNTGELFF. CDR3 nucleotide sequence: TGTGCCAGCAGCTTAGTGCCCGGGAACACCGGGGAGCTGTTTTTT. Drawing the rest from reference TRBV7-6 and TRBJ2-2, the complete variable domain is GAGVSQSPRYKVTKRGQDVALRCDPISGHVSLYWYRQALGQGPEFLTYFNYEAQQDKSGLPNDRFSAERPEGSISTLTIQRTEQRDSAMYRCASSLVPGNTGELFFGEGSRLTVL.

The chain couples TRBV27 to TRBJ1-1; D not certain. V was shortened by 2 bases and J by 0 bases, with 10 bases between the two germline ends. The germline CDR1 and CDR2 sequences are MNHEY and SMNVEV (reference sequence). This CDR3 is 15 amino acids long. The DNA of the CDR3 is TGTGCCAGCAGTTTAGTCCCAACTTTGAACACTGAAGCTTTCTTT. It is translated as CASSLVPTLNTEAFF.

This chain connects TRBV12-3 or TRBV12-4 to TRBJ1-1; D gene uncertain. CDR3 size: 13 residues. Trimming shortened V by 1 base and J by 3 bases, and 6 bases separated the two germline ends. In nucleotides, the CDR3 is TGTGCCAGCAGTTTAGGGTTAGACACTGAAGCTTTCTTT. As protein: CASSLGLDTEAFF.

The chain employs TRBV30 and TRBJ2-7; 8 positions agree with TRBD1. CDR3 size: 13 residues. J lost 3 bases, V lost 6 bases, and 7 bases had no gene match. Germline V gene data show CDR1 as GTSNPN and CDR2 as SVGIG (reference sequence). Here the CDR3 reads CACNDRGRYEQYF. CDR3 DNA: TGTGCCTGCAATGACAGGGGTCGCTACGAGCAGTACTTC.

The chain employs TRBV28 and TRBJ2-7, with 10 bases fitting TRBD1. V was pared by 7 bases and J by 6 bases, with 9 bases of the junction left unmatched. The germline CDR1 and CDR2 sequences are MDHEN and SYDVKM. This CDR3 contains 14 residues. The CDR3 DNA follows: TGTGCCAGCATCACCGGGACAGGGGTTGGCGAGCAGTACTTC. Protein sequence: CASITGTGVGEQYF.

This chain connects TRBV5-5 to TRBJ1-2, with 10 positions matching TRBD1. The CDR3 loop spans 15 amino acids. Germline V gene data show CDR1 as SGHKS and CDR2 as YYEKEE (reference sequence). After removal of 3 bases from V and 7 bases from J, the junction contained 9 bases not matched to a gene. Here the CDR3 DNA reads TGTGCCAGCAGCTGGGGGACAGGGGTTTCATCTGGCTACACCTTC. Amino acids: CASSWGTGVSSGYTF.

The gene calls are TRBV5-1 and TRBJ1-1; 8 positions agree with TRBD1. The trim removed 5 bases at V and 4 bases at J, leaving 4 bases unmatched. The CDR3 consists of 13 residues. From germline, CDR1 is SGHRS and CDR2 YFSETQ. CDR3 sequence: CASRGQEVTEAFF. CDR3 DNA: TGCGCCAGCAGGGGACAGGAGGTCACTGAAGCTTTCTTT.

The chain combines TRBV11-3 with TRBJ2-5, with 11 bases that match TRBD2. The CDR3 is 16 residues long. Losses at the gene ends were 1 base for V and 4 bases for J; bases not matched to a gene: 5. From germline, CDR1 is SGHNT and CDR2 YENEEA. CDR3 residues: CASSLVAGGRGETQYF. The CDR3 nucleotides are TGTGCCAGCAGCTTAGTAGCGGGGGGGCGAGGAGAGACCCAGTACTTC.

V gene TRBV7-9 combines with J gene TRBJ2-5, with D possibly being TRBD1 (6 bases). The CDR3 sequence is 16 residues long. Germline values: CDR1 SEHNR, CDR2 FQNEAQ (reference sequence). V was clipped by 2 bases and J by 1 base, with 14 bases between them. CDR3 bases: TGTGCCAGCAGCTTACAGGGGATAAGGTCCCAAGAGACCCAGTACTTC. Translation gives CASSLQGIRSQETQYF.

V and J are TRBV18 and TRBJ2-3; D gene ambiguous. From germline, CDR1 is KGHSH and CDR2 LQKENI. Trimming shortened V by 0 bases and J by 0 bases, and 10 bases separated the two germline ends. The CDR3 runs to 16 residues. The CDR3 is CASSPPNVVSTDTQYF. Here the CDR3 DNA reads TGTGCCAGCTCACCACCGAATGTAGTCAGCACAGATACGCAGTATTTT.

This sequence joins TRBV21-1 and TRBJ2-1; whether TRBD1, the table's D call, matches the DNA was not checked. TRBV21-1 is classified as a pseudogene. CDR3 size: 17 residues. CDR3 DNA sequence: TGTGCCAGCAGCAAAGGGGACCGGGACACCCCCTACAATGAGCAGTTCTTC. Translation: CASSKGDRDTPYNEQFF.

The J gene is TRBJ1-2, the V gene TRBV28; D gene ambiguous. The CDR3 runs 13 residues. Germline V gene sequence: CDR1 MDHEN, CDR2 SYDVKM. The ends were cut back, 2 bases at V and 7 bases at J, with 11 bases in the middle. CDR3 coding DNA: TGTGCCAGCAGTTTAGCAGGCACACCTGGCTACACCTTC. Its translation is CASSLAGTPGYTF.

This clone was observed a handful of times. The gene calls are TRBV27 and TRBJ2-7; the D gene is possibly TRBD2 (6 bases). This CDR3 has 15 residues. Germline CDR1 reads MNHEY; CDR2 reads SMNVEV (reference sequence). Trimming removed 5 bases at V and 2 bases at J, with 16 bases between. CDR3 in amino acids: CASSPRTTRAYEQYF. The CDR3 DNA sequence: TGTGCCAGCAGTCCCCGGACTACTAGAGCCTACGAGCAGTACTTC.

This clone showed up just once. This chain connects TRBV5-8 to TRBJ1-2; TRBD1 might be the D (5 bases). This CDR3 region has 14 residues. Per germline, CDR1 SGHTS and CDR2 YDEGEE. V lost 1 base to trimming and J lost 2 bases, with 9 bases between them. The CDR3 DNA follows: TGTGCCAGCAGCTTGTATCGGGGGAACTATGGCTACACCTTC. Amino acids: CASSLYRGNYGYTF.

The chain links TRBV6-4 to TRBJ2-1, with 7 bases matching TRBD1. CDR3 length: 13 residues. Germline V gene data show CDR1 as MRHNA and CDR2 as SNTAGT. The V segment lost 5 bases and the J segment 7 bases; nucleotides outside the gene matches: 5. The CDR3 DNA reads TGTGCCAGCAGTACAGGGGTGGGAAATGAGCAGTTCTTC. As protein: CASSTGVGNEQFF.

The chain uses TRBV5-1 and TRBJ1-3; D call uncertain. The length of the CDR3 is 16 residues. The germline V gene encodes CDR1 SGHRS and CDR2 YFSETQ. V lost 4 bases to trimming and J lost 0 bases, with 14 bases between them. DNA for the CDR3: TGCGCCAGCAGCCCGTCTCTGACTGCCTCTGGAAACACCATATATTTT. Protein sequence: CASSPSLTASGNTIYF.

The chain joins TRBV7-8 to TRBJ1-5; a possible D gene is TRBD1 (5 bases). The CDR3 runs 14 residues. Trimming pared 5 bases from V and 1 base from J, leaving 9 bases between. The germline V gene has CDR1 SGHVS and CDR2 FQNEAQ. CDR3 amino acids: CASSPYRSNQPQHF. The CDR3 region has the DNA TGTGCCAGCAGCCCGTACAGGAGCAATCAGCCCCAGCATTTT.

This clone was observed once. This chain links TRBV2 with TRBJ1-5, with TRBD1 matching over 8 bases. CDR1 is SNHLY and CDR2 is FYNNEI in the germline V gene. J gave up 4 bases and V 6 bases, and 8 bases lay outside the gene matches. This CDR3 spans 15 amino acids. The CDR3: CASSRDRLTNQPQHF. The CDR3 DNA is TGTGCCAGCAGCCGGGACAGGTTAACGAATCAGCCCCAGCATTTT.

The chain uses TRBV6-5 and TRBJ1-1; possibly TRBD1 for D (6 bases). The germline V gene has CDR1 MNHEY and CDR2 SVGAGI. V was clipped by 3 bases and J by 4 bases, with 9 bases between them. CDR3 length equals 13 residues. CDR3 nucleotides: TGTGCCAGCAGTTATATGGGGGCCACTGAAGCTTTCTTT. This codes for CASSYMGATEAFF.

The chain combines TRBV7-2 with TRBJ1-6; unclear D gene. V was clipped by 4 bases and J by 5 bases, with 12 bases between them. The CDR3 runs 15 residues. CDR1 and CDR2 (germline): SGHTA, FQGNSA. The CDR3 protein is CASSSGGPNNSPLHF. In DNA form, the CDR3 reads TGTGCCAGCAGCTCCGGAGGCCCCAATAATTCACCCCTCCACTTT.

CDR3 nucleotides: TGTGCCAGCAGCCTAGACAGGGGGAAAACTAACGAGCAGTACTTC. This sequence encodes CASSLDRGKTNEQYF. The rearrangement links TRBV3-1 (or the pseudogene TRBV3-2) to TRBJ2-7, with 9 bases fitting TRBD1. CDR3 length equals 15 residues. V shed 4 bases and J 5 bases; nucleotides not matched to a gene: 9. The germline CDR1 and CDR2 sequences are LGHDT and YNNKEL (reference sequence).

DNA of the CDR3: TGCGCCAGCAGCTTGGGGGGACTAGCGGGAACAGATACGCAGTATTTT. Encoded protein: CASSLGGLAGTDTQYF. The chain links TRBV5-1 to TRBJ2-3; TRBD2 matches at 13 bases. Per the germline V gene, CDR1 is SGHRS and CDR2 is YFSETQ. The CDR3 totals 16 residues. J was trimmed by 3 bases and V by 0 bases; bases with no gene match: 1. The entire variable domain, with the rest obtained from reference TRBV5-1 and TRBJ2-3, is as follows: KAGVTQTPRYLIKTRGQQVTLSCSPISGHRSVSWYQQTPGQGLQFLFEYFSETQRNKGNFPGRFSGRQFSNSRSEMNVSTLELGDSALYLCASSLGGLAGTDTQYFGPGTRLTVL.

The chain employs TRBV28 and TRBJ2-7; 7 bases match TRBD2. Germline-derived CDR1 and CDR2 are MDHEN and SYDVKM. The junction had 13 bases not matched to a gene; V was cut back by 6 bases and J by 2 bases. This CDR3 has 16 residues. The CDR3 DNA reads as TGTGCCAGCAGGGTCTCCGGCGGGGGTGCCCCCTACGAGCAGTACTTC. This sequence encodes CASRVSGGGAPYEQYF.

The gene calls are TRBV28 and TRBJ1-2, with a possible D match to TRBD1 (5 bases). Trimming shortened V by 2 bases and J by 5 bases, and 15 bases separated the two germline ends. Germline CDR1 and CDR2: MDHEN and SYDVKM. The CDR3 totals 15 residues. The CDR3 protein is CASSLRVRRGYGYTF. The CDR3 DNA is TGTGCCAGCAGTTTACGGGTCCGTCGGGGGTATGGCTACACCTTC.

The chain uses TRBV4-3 and TRBJ2-2, with 9 bases aligning to TRBD1. V gave up 3 bases and J gave up 3 bases; unmatched junction bases: 2. Germline V gene lookup returns CDR1 LGHNA and CDR2 YSLEER. This CDR3 is 15 amino acids long. The chain's CDR3 is CASSQTGGDTGELFF. Written as DNA, the CDR3 is TGCGCCAGCAGCCAGACAGGGGGGGACACCGGGGAGCTGTTTTTT.

The V gene is TRBV28, the J gene TRBJ2-7, with a tentative D call TRBD1 (5 bases). CDR3 length equals 12 residues. Germline values: CDR1 MDHEN, CDR2 SYDVKM. V lost 6 bases to trimming and J lost 3 bases, with 9 bases between them. CDR3 sequence: CASSRQHYEQYF. The CDR3 region has the DNA TGTGCCAGCAGCCGACAGCACTACGAGCAGTACTTC.